Listed below are T cell receptor beta chains from one sample, sequenced in a study of cytomegalovirus exposure and HLA in healthy donors. The data were produced by immunoSEQ multiplex PCR, yet TCRdb's version contains in-frame clones alone and is incomplete. The sample lists 99,000 or so clones, 12% to 15% occurring once. The source material was PBMCs. These receptors came from a female donor in good health and CMV-seronegative. CDR3s include the opening cysteine and the closing phenylalanine or tryptophan. Each record gives: J gene, clone size, V gene, D gene, CDR3 DNA, CDR3 protein. A D gene is named only where the DNA matches it firmly. For some rows the clone size is stated as once, few or many, or as a class when expanded; others skip it.

j_gene: TRBJ1-2
abundance: few
v_gene: TRBV19
d_gene: NA
CDR3nt: TGTGCCAGCAGCGAATCTAACTATGGCTACACCTTC
CDR3aa: CASSESNYGYTF

j_gene: TRBJ2-3
abundance: few
v_gene: TRBV9
d_gene: TRBD2
CDR3nt: TGTGCCAGCAGCATGCGGACTAGCGGGAACCCAGATACGCAGTATTTT
CDR3aa: CASSMRTSGNPDTQYF

j_gene: TRBJ1-1
abundance: few
v_gene: TRBV9
d_gene: NA
CDR3nt: TGTGCCAGCAGCTCAAATTCAGGGGCGGTGAACACTGAAGCTTTCTTT
CDR3aa: CASSSNSGAVNTEAFF

j_gene: TRBJ1-1
abundance: NA
v_gene: TRBV2
d_gene: NA
CDR3nt: TGTGCCAGCAGTGGAAAGGGGATCACTGAAGCTTTCTTT
CDR3aa: CASSGKGITEAFF

j_gene: TRBJ1-2
abundance: once
v_gene: TRBV7-9
d_gene: NA
CDR3nt: TGTGCCAGCAGCCCGAGCATGCAAAACTATGGCTACACCTTC
CDR3aa: CASSPSMQNYGYTF

j_gene: TRBJ2-3
abundance: few
v_gene: TRBV6-4
d_gene: TRBD2
CDR3nt: TGTGCCAGCCGATCTAGCGGGGTGGTGACAGATACGCAGTATTTT
CDR3aa: CASRSSGVVTDTQYF

j_gene: TRBJ1-2
abundance: NA
v_gene: TRBV5-1
d_gene: NA
CDR3nt: TGCGCCAGCAGCTTGGATTCCGGGAACTATGGCTACACCTTC
CDR3aa: CASSLDSGNYGYTF

j_gene: TRBJ1-1
abundance: few
v_gene: TRBV15
d_gene: NA
CDR3nt: TGTGCCACCAGCTTCGGTTTGAACACTGAAGCTTTCTTT
CDR3aa: CATSFGLNTEAFF

j_gene: TRBJ2-3
abundance: few
v_gene: TRBV4-3
d_gene: NA
CDR3nt: TGCGCCAGCAGCCTTAGCGGTTCTAGCACAGATACGCAGTATTTT
CDR3aa: CASSLSGSSTDTQYF

j_gene: TRBJ2-7
abundance: few
v_gene: TRBV18
d_gene: TRBD1
CDR3nt: TGTGCCAGCTCACCCCCGGGACAGGGGGTCTACGAGCAGTACTTC
CDR3aa: CASSPPGQGVYEQYF

j_gene: TRBJ1-3
abundance: few
v_gene: TRBV5-6
d_gene: NA
CDR3nt: TGTGCCAGCAGCTTCAGGGTCATAAACACCATATATTTT
CDR3aa: CASSFRVINTIYF

j_gene: TRBJ2-5
abundance: NA
v_gene: TRBV11-2
d_gene: TRBD2
CDR3nt: TGTGCCAGCAGCTTAGGGGCGGGCGGGAGTGGTGGAGAGACCCAGTACTTC
CDR3aa: CASSLGAGGSGGETQYF

j_gene: TRBJ2-5
abundance: NA
v_gene: TRBV30
d_gene: NA
CDR3nt: TGTGCCTGGAGTGTAATGGTTCGGTGGGAGACCCAGTACTTC
CDR3aa: CAWSVMVRWETQYF

j_gene: TRBJ1-2
abundance: NA
v_gene: TRBV15
d_gene: NA
CDR3nt: TGTGCCACCAGCAGAGAAACACCGACTTATGGCTACACCTTC
CDR3aa: CATSRETPTYGYTF

j_gene: TRBJ2-1
abundance: NA
v_gene: TRBV14
d_gene: TRBD2
CDR3nt: TGTGCCAGCAGTCTAGCGGGGTCCTACAATGAGCAGTTCTTC
CDR3aa: CASSLAGSYNEQFF

j_gene: TRBJ2-7
abundance: few
v_gene: TRBV11-3
d_gene: NA
CDR3nt: TGTGCCAGCAGCCCCCGGAGCGGAGCCTCTGTGGGCGAGCAGTACTTC
CDR3aa: CASSPRSGASVGEQYF

j_gene: TRBJ1-2
abundance: NA
v_gene: TRBV14
d_gene: TRBD1
CDR3nt: TGTGCCAGCAGCCAAGGACAGGGAGGTGATAGTAACTATGGCTACACCTTC
CDR3aa: CASSQGQGGDSNYGYTF

j_gene: TRBJ2-7
abundance: NA
v_gene: TRBV4-3
d_gene: TRBD2
CDR3nt: TGCGCCAGCAGCCAGATAGCGGGGAACTACGAGCAGTACTTC
CDR3aa: CASSQIAGNYEQYF

j_gene: TRBJ1-1
abundance: NA
v_gene: TRBV7-9
d_gene: NA
CDR3nt: TGTGCCAGCAGCTTAAAAGGGGAAGACACTGAAGCTTTCTTT
CDR3aa: CASSLKGEDTEAFF

j_gene: TRBJ1-5
abundance: NA
v_gene: TRBV15
d_gene: TRBD1
CDR3nt: TGTGCCACCAGCCCCGGGACAGGGGGCAATCAGCCCCAGCATTTT
CDR3aa: CATSPGTGGNQPQHF

j_gene: TRBJ2-7
abundance: few
v_gene: TRBV18
d_gene: TRBD2
CDR3nt: TGTGCCAGCTCACTGGGGACTAGCGGTTCCTACGAGCAGTACTTC
CDR3aa: CASSLGTSGSYEQYF

j_gene: TRBJ1-1
abundance: few
v_gene: TRBV5-1
d_gene: NA
CDR3nt: TGCGCCAGCAGCCGCACGAGGGTTCCAGCGGATGAAGCTTTCTTT
CDR3aa: CASSRTRVPADEAFF

j_gene: TRBJ2-5
abundance: NA
v_gene: TRBV7-9
d_gene: TRBD1
CDR3nt: TGTGCCAGCAGAAAGGACAGGTGGGCTCAAGAGACCCAGTACTTC
CDR3aa: CASRKDRWAQETQYF

j_gene: TRBJ1-1
abundance: NA
v_gene: TRBV18
d_gene: TRBD1
CDR3nt: TGTGCCAGCTCACGTAACAGGGGCCAAACTGAAGCTTTCTTT
CDR3aa: CASSRNRGQTEAFF

j_gene: TRBJ2-5
abundance: few
v_gene: TRBV7-6
d_gene: TRBD2
CDR3nt: TGTGCCAGCAGCTTAGAGACTAGCGGGAGCAACAGAGAGACCCAGTACTTC
CDR3aa: CASSLETSGSNRETQYF

j_gene: TRBJ1-3
abundance: NA
v_gene: TRBV5-1
d_gene: NA
CDR3nt: TGCGCCAGCAGCTTGGATCGGGGAAACACCATATATTTT
CDR3aa: CASSLDRGNTIYF

j_gene: TRBJ1-2
abundance: NA
v_gene: TRBV19
d_gene: NA
CDR3nt: TGTGCCAGTAGTATAGGTCTCGGACAGCGACCTCCTAACTATGGCTACACCTTC
CDR3aa: CASSIGLGQRPPNYGYTF

j_gene: TRBJ1-5
abundance: NA
v_gene: TRBV25-1
d_gene: NA
CDR3nt: TGTGCCAGCACCGGGATGGGCAATCAGCCCCAGCATTTT
CDR3aa: CASTGMGNQPQHF

j_gene: TRBJ1-3
abundance: few
v_gene: TRBV5-1
d_gene: NA
CDR3nt: TGCGCCAGCAGCTTGGCGTCCTCTGGAAACACCATATATTTT
CDR3aa: CASSLASSGNTIYF

j_gene: TRBJ1-2
abundance: NA
v_gene: TRBV6-5
d_gene: NA
CDR3nt: TGTGCCAGCAGTTACCGGGGGTATGGCTACACCTTC
CDR3aa: CASSYRGYGYTF

j_gene: TRBJ1-5
abundance: NA
v_gene: TRBV27
d_gene: NA
CDR3nt: TGTGCCAGCAGTCCGAGACAGACTAGCAATCAGCCCCAGCATTTT
CDR3aa: CASSPRQTSNQPQHF

j_gene: TRBJ2-3
abundance: few
v_gene: TRBV19
d_gene: NA
CDR3nt: TGTGCCAGTAGTATAGGGAGCCTCGATACGCAGTATTTT
CDR3aa: CASSIGSLDTQYF

j_gene: TRBJ1-2
abundance: NA
v_gene: TRBV10-3
d_gene: TRBD1
CDR3nt: TGTGCCATCAGTGAGTCGGGGACAGGGGATGGCTACACCTTC
CDR3aa: CAISESGTGDGYTF

j_gene: TRBJ1-5
abundance: NA
v_gene: TRBV19
d_gene: NA
CDR3nt: TGTGCCAGTAGTATAGGGGCAGGGAACCAGCCCCAGCATTTT
CDR3aa: CASSIGAGNQPQHF

j_gene: TRBJ2-2
abundance: few
v_gene: TRBV6-5
d_gene: NA
CDR3nt: TGTGCCAGCAGCGCCGGGACTCAGAACACCGGGGAGCTGTTTTTT
CDR3aa: CASSAGTQNTGELFF

j_gene: TRBJ2-1
abundance: NA
v_gene: TRBV4-1
d_gene: TRBD1
CDR3nt: TGCGCCAGCAGCCCTGGACAGGGGGACCTTTGGGAGCAGTTCTTC
CDR3aa: CASSPGQGDLWEQFF

j_gene: TRBJ2-1
abundance: NA
v_gene: TRBV9
d_gene: TRBD2
CDR3nt: TGTGCCAGCAGCGCAAGCGGGAGTACCTACAATGAGCAGTTCTTC
CDR3aa: CASSASGSTYNEQFF

j_gene: TRBJ2-2
abundance: NA
v_gene: TRBV7-2
d_gene: NA
CDR3nt: TGTGCCAGCAGCTTAGTGTCGTTGAGTGGGGAGCTGTTTTTT
CDR3aa: CASSLVSLSGELFF

j_gene: TRBJ2-5
abundance: few
v_gene: TRBV11-2
d_gene: TRBD1
CDR3nt: TGTGCCAGCAGCTCTATGACAGGGAGAGAGACCCAGTACTTC
CDR3aa: CASSSMTGRETQYF

j_gene: TRBJ2-3
abundance: few
v_gene: TRBV28
d_gene: TRBD2
CDR3nt: TGTGCCAGCAGTTTATTGGGAGGGGGGACTAGCGAGGCGGATACGCAGTATTTT
CDR3aa: CASSLLGGGTSEADTQYF